The T cell receptor (beta chain) under discussion was sequenced for a study of cytomegalovirus exposure and HLA in healthy donors. Whole-study findings and limits: A later analysis reportedly found that, within productive TCRs, an Asian-associated ancestry cluster had fewer N-insertions than the mean observed across the approximately 700 donors.

PCR employed 60 Vbeta and 13 Jbeta primers. Method: immunoSEQ multiplex PCR; TCRdb's copy keeps in-frame clones and lacks some. The sample has 80,000 to 100,000 clones, 75% to 85% seen once. The sample holds one count of this clone. The antigen is unknown. This CDR3 is built from 15 residues. CDR1 is MNHEY and CDR2 is SMNVEV in the germline V gene (reference sequence). The V gene end was trimmed by 6 bases and the J gene end by 7 bases; junction bases not matched to a gene: 9. The rearrangement uses TRBV27 and TRBJ2-4; 10 nucleotides agree with TRBD1. The receptor comes from a man younger than 35 in good health and CMV-seropositive. Sequenced input: PBMCs. CDR3 protein: CASRGTGESKNIQYF. CDR3 nucleotide sequence: TGTGCCAGCAGGGGGACAGGGGAAAGTAAGAACATTCAGTACTTC.